The following is a TCR beta chain sequence with its context. The data were taken from a study of CD8 T cells in Susac syndrome. Roughly 0.45 to 1 ug RNA was reverse transcribed with random hexamers. TCRdb passed the immunoSEQ multiplex PCR reads through MiXCR, listing each CDR3 protein once. The sample carries a few hundred thousand distinct CDR3 sequences, approximately 94% recorded once. The CDR3 spans 17 residues. The V gene lost 7 bases and the J gene lost 2 bases, with 21 bases spanning the gap. From germline, CDR1 is SNHLY and CDR2 FYNNEI. The clonotype originates from a human donor with Susac syndrome. The specimen was CD4+ T cells from PBMCs. The chain has TRBV2 and TRBJ1-5; D perhaps matches TRBD1 (5 bases). This CDR3 is CASTPGTPGAGNQPQHF. CDR3 sequence (DNA): TGTGCCAGCACTCCCGGGACTCCCGGGGCGGGCAATCAGCCCCAGCATTTT.